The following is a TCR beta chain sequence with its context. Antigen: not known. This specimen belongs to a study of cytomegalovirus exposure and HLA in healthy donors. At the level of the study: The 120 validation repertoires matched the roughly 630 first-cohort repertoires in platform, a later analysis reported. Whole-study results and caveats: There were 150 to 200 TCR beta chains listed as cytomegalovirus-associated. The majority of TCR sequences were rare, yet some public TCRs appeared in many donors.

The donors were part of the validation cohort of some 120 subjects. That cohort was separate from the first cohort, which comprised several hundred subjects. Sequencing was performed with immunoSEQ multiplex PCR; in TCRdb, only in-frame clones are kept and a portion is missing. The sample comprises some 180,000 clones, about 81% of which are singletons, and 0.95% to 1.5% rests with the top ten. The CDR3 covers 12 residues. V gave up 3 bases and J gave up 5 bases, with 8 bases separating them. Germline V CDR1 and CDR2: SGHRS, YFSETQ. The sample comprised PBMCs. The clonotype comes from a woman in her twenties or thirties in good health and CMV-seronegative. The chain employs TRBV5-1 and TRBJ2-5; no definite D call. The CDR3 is CASSSPRETQYF. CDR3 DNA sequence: TGCGCCAGCAGCTCGCCCAGGGAGACCCAGTACTTC.